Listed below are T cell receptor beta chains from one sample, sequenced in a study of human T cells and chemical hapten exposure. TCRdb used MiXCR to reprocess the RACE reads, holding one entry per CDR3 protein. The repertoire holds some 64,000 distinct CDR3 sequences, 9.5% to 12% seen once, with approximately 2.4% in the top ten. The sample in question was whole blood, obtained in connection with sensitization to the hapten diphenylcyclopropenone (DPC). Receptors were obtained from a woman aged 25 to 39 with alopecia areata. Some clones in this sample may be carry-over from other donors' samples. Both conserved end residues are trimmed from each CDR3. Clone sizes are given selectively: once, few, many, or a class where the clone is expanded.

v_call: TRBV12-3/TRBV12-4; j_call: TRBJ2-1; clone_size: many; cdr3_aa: ASSPSGGSEQF
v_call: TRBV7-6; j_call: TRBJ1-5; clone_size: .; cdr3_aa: ASSLAGGDQPQH
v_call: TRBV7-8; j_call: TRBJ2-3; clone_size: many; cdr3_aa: ASSLRDRGDTQY
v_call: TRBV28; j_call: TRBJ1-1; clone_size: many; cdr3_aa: ASYTSNTEAF
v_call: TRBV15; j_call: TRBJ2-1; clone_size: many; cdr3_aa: ATSSNLNNEQF
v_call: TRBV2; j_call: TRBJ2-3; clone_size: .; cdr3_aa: ASSPRGAGSSHTDTQY
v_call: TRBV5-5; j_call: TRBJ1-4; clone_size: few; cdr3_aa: ASRLGATNEKLF
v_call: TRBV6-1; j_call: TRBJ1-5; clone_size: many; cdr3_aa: ASSDRGNQPQH
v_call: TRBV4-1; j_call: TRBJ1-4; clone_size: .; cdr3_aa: ASSQAGVIRTNEKLF
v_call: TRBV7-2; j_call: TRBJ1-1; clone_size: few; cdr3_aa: ASSLAAMNTEAF
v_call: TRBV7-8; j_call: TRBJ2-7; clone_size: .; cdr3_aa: ASSLLTPSPVMYEQY
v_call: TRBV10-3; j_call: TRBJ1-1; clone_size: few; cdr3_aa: AISAKQGPRNTEAF
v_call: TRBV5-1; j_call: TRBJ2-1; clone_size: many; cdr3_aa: ASSLGLGGNEQF
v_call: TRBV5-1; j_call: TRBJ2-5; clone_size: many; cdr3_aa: ASSFGDRGAETQY
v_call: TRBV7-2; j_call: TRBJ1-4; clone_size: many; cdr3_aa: ASSLVAGGTNEKLF
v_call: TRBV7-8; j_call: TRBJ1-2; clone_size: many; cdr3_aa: ASSSLKPGYT
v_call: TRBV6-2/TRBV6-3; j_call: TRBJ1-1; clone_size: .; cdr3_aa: ASSLPRVRGNTEAF
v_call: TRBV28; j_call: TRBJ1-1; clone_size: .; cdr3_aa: ASSGRVSAEAF
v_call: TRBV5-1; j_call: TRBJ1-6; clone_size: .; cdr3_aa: ASSLGDRNSPLH
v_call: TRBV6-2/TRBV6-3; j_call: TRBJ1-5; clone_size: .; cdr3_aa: ATEIGRNSNQPQH
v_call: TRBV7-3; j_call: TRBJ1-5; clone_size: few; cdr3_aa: ASSSDRGQPQH
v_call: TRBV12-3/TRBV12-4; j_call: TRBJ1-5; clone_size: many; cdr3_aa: ASSLYPNQPQH
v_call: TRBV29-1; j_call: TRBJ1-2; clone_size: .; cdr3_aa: SALRTLSSGYT
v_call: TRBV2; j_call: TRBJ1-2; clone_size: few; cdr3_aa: ASSARQQLSYT
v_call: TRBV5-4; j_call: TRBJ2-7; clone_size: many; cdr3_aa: ASSLTSQTYEQY
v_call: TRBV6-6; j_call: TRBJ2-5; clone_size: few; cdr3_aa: ASSSGTGTTTQY
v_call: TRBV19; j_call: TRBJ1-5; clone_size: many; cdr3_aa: ASSNQARGLNQPQH
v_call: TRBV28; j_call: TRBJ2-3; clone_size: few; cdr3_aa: ASSLDRGGSTDTQY
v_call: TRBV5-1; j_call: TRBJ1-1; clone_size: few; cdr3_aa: ASRNGENTEAF
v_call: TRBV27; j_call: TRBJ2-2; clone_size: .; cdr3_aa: ASSWQAATGELF
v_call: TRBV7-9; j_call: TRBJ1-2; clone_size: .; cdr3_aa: ASSGRNYGYT
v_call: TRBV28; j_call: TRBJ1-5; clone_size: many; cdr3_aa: ASSRSVGRGNQPQH
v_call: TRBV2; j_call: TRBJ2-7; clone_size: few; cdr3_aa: ASRKDSSYEQY
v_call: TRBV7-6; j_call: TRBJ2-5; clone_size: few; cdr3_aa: ASSLAGVGQETQY
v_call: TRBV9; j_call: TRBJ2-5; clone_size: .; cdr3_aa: ASSVDPGLAGVGAQETQY
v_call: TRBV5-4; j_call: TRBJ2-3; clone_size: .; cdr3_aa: ASSLGTTSTDTQY
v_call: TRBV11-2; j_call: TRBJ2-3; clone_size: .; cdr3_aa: ASSLVPADTQY
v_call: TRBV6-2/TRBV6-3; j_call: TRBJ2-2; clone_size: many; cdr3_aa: ASSQGYTGELF
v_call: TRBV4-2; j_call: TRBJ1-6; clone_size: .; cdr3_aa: ASSQGEAGVPLH
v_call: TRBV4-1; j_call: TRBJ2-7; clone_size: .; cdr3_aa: ASSQVPGQGTGSYEQY
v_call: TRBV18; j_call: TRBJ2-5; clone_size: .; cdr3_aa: ASSPTGAETQY